A selection of T cell receptor beta chains follows, all from one sample in a study of breast tumors, draining lymph nodes, adjacent tissues. TCRdb called the multiplex PCR reads again in MiXCR, with one record for every CDR3 protein. The sample includes under 300,000 distinct CDR3 sequences, 30% to 35% of them seen just once. The sample taken for sequencing was axillary lymph node tissue. The origin of the receptors is a female donor with breast cancer. Some clones in this sample may be carry-over from other donors' samples. Each CDR3 is given with its conserved first and last residue. D genes are given only for firm matches. Clone size is stated in some rows and not others, as once, few, many or a class when expanded.

v_call	d_call	clone_size	j_call	cdr3_aa	cdr3_nt
TRBV5-1	-	many	TRBJ1-6	CASSSRQVNSPLHF	TGCGCCAGCAGCTCGCGGCAGGTTAATTCCCCCCTCCACTTT
TRBV2	-	many	TRBJ2-7	CASRVRAQSYEQYF	TGTGCCAGCAGGGTCAGGGCTCAATCCTACGAGCAGTACTTC
TRBV5-1	-	few	TRBJ2-5	CASSLRGETHYF	TGCGCCAGCAGCTTACGGGGAGAGACCCACTACTTC
TRBV6-5	-	few	TRBJ2-7	CASSHSNGYEQYF	TGTGCCAGCAGTCACTCGAACGGGTACGAGCAGTACTTC
TRBV7-9	-	many	TRBJ2-1	CASSLVPRARNEQFF	TGTGCCAGCAGCTTAGTTCCCAGGGCGAGGAATGAGCAGTTCTTC
TRBV4-2	-	many	TRBJ2-3	CASSQESTDTQYF	TGTGCCAGCAGCCAAGAAAGCACAGATACGCAGTATTTT
TRBV19	-	many	TRBJ1-6	CASTAGYGSSPLHF	TGTGCCAGTACCGCGGGGTATGGAAGTTCACCCCTCCACTTT
TRBV20-1	TRBD2	-	TRBJ2-7	CSAELAGTYTQYF	TGCAGTGCAGAACTAGCGGGGACATATACGCAGTACTTC
TRBV12-3/TRBV12-4	-	few	TRBJ1-5	CASSLRGIANQPQHF	TGTGCCAGCAGTTTGAGAGGCATAGCCAATCAGCCCCAGCATTTT
TRBV6-2/TRBV6-3	TRBD2	-	TRBJ2-3	CASSYIAGRRSTDTQYF	TGTGCCAGCAGTTATATAGCGGGGCGACGAAGCACAGATACGCAGTATTTT
TRBV20-1	-	many	TRBJ2-5	CSANEGGQETQYF	TGCAGTGCGAATGAAGGGGGACAAGAGACCCAGTACTTC
TRBV6-5	-	few	TRBJ2-7	CASRGIFGRQVPFYEQYF	TGTGCCAGCAGGGGAATATTTGGCAGGCAAGTCCCTTTCTACGAGCAGTACTTC
TRBV6-5	-	-	TRBJ1-2	CASSHSSVVEGYTF	TGTGCCAGCAGTCACTCATCGGTAGTGGAAGGCTACACCTTC
TRBV19	TRBD2	few	TRBJ2-1	CASSWTSGGAEYNEQFF	TGTGCCAGTAGCTGGACTAGCGGGGGGGCCGAGTACAATGAGCAGTTCTTC
TRBV19	TRBD2	few	TRBJ2-3	CASSTRLAEITDTQYF	TGTGCCAGTAGTACCCGACTAGCGGAGATCACAGATACGCAGTATTTT
TRBV10-3	TRBD1	-	TRBJ1-3	CAIMEDRVGNTIYF	TGTGCCATCATGGAGGACAGGGTTGGAAACACCATATATTTT
TRBV5-1	-	many	TRBJ1-5	CASSLEPGDSNQPQHF	TGCGCCAGCAGCTTGGAGCCAGGGGATAGCAATCAGCCCCAGCATTTT
TRBV6-1	TRBD1	many	TRBJ2-5	CASSEGLRQGQETQYF	TGTGCCAGCAGTGAAGGGCTTAGACAGGGCCAAGAGACCCAGTACTTC
TRBV5-4	TRBD2	few	TRBJ2-1	CASSLSPGTSSYNEQFF	TGTGCCAGCAGCTTGAGTCCCGGGACTAGTAGCTACAATGAGCAGTTCTTC
TRBV2	-	-	TRBJ1-4	CASSEDEKLFF	TGTGCCAGCAGTGAAGATGAAAAACTGTTTTTT
TRBV24-1	-	-	TRBJ1-2	CATSDWGRDGYTF	TGTGCCACCAGTGATTGGGGGAGGGATGGCTACACCTTC
TRBV9	TRBD1	-	TRBJ1-1	CASSVRGASEAFF	TGTGCCAGCAGCGTCAGGGGGGCCTCTGAAGCTTTCTTT
TRBV5-1	-	many	TRBJ2-3	CASSLDSGADTQYF	TGCGCCAGCAGCTTGGATTCGGGGGCAGATACGCAGTATTTT
TRBV5-1	-	-	TRBJ1-6	CASSLAKDISSPLHF	TGCGCCAGCAGCTTGGCCAAGGACATAAGTTCACCCCTCCACTTT
TRBV7-2	TRBD2	-	TRBJ2-7	CASSFTSGGMAGEQYF	TGTGCCAGCAGCTTCACTAGCGGGGGCATGGCCGGGGAGCAGTACTTC
TRBV2	-	many	TRBJ1-2	CASSESGVYGYTF	TGTGCCAGCAGTGAATCAGGGGTTTATGGCTACACCTTC
TRBV7-6	TRBD1	-	TRBJ1-1	CASSRRDRGQSTEAFF	TGTGCCAGCAGCAGGCGCGACAGGGGACAATCCACTGAAGCTTTCTTT
TRBV4-2	-	-	TRBJ2-2	CASSQETGNTGELFF	TGTGCCAGCAGCCAAGAGACAGGGAACACCGGGGAGCTGTTTTTT
TRBV5-1	-	many	TRBJ2-7	CASSLRPGQSYEQYF	TGCGCCAGCAGCTTGCGACCGGGACAAAGTTACGAGCAGTACTTC
TRBV10-3	-	-	TRBJ1-6	CAISMDSVSNSPLHF	TGTGCCATCAGTATGGACAGCGTCTCTAATTCACCCCTCCACTTT
TRBV14	-	-	TRBJ2-6	CARDGAGANVLTF	TGTGCCCGTGACGGGGCCGGGGCCAACGTCCTGACTTTC
TRBV6-1	-	many	TRBJ1-2	CASSEGRLYGYTF	TGTGCCAGCAGTGAGGGACGGCTCTATGGCTACACCTTC
TRBV9	-	many	TRBJ1-2	CASSEGANYGYTF	TGTGCCAGCAGCGAAGGGGCCAACTATGGCTACACCTTC
TRBV5-1	TRBD2	many	TRBJ2-5	CASSFGSGRAETQYF	TGCGCCAGCAGCTTTGGTAGCGGGAGAGCAGAGACCCAGTACTTC
TRBV9	-	-	TRBJ1-1	CASSVAPTGKGAEAFF	TGTGCCAGCAGCGTAGCCCCAACAGGGAAAGGGGCTGAAGCTTTCTTT
TRBV7-2	-	-	TRBJ2-5	CASRRGLETQYF	TGTGCCAGCAGAAGGGGACTAGAGACCCAGTACTTC
TRBV6-5	TRBD2	-	TRBJ2-7	CASSKRSSGGYKQYF	TGTGCCAGCAGTAAACGGAGTAGCGGGGGCTACAAGCAGTACTTC
TRBV29-1	-	-	TRBJ2-1	CSLARGTFFNEQFF	TGCAGCTTAGCGCGAGGGACTTTCTTCAATGAGCAGTTCTTC
TRBV5-1	-	many	TRBJ2-1	CASSLGFSDEQFF	TGCGCCAGCAGCTTGGGATTTAGTGATGAGCAGTTCTTC
TRBV13	TRBD2	few	TRBJ2-3	CASSSSPPIRLAGNTDTQYF	TGTGCCAGCAGCTCCTCCCCACCGATTCGACTAGCGGGTAACACAGATACGCAGTATTTT
TRBV7-9	-	-	TRBJ2-2	CASGGTAGTGELFF	TGTGCCAGCGGGGGGACAGCAGGGACCGGGGAGCTGTTTTTT
TRBV20-1	-	once	TRBJ1-1	CSAREFNLEAFF	TGCAGTGCTAGAGAATTCAACTTAGAAGCTTTCTTT
TRBV25-1	-	-	TRBJ1-6	CASSELGTSSPLHF	TGTGCCAGCAGTGAATTAGGGACGAGTTCACCCCTCCACTTT
TRBV7-3	-	-	TRBJ1-5	CASSQEGGKGDTQHF	TGTGCCAGCAGCCAAGAAGGAGGGAAAGGAGATACGCAGCATTTT
TRBV20-1	TRBD1	many	TRBJ1-5	CSAPHGTGKYNQPQHF	TGCAGTGCTCCCCACGGGACAGGGAAATACAATCAGCCCCAGCATTTT
TRBV25-1	TRBD2	-	TRBJ2-1	CASSKGLVVYSTFF	TGTGCCAGCAGTAAGGGACTAGTCGTCTACTCAACGTTCTTC
TRBV6-5	TRBD2	few	TRBJ2-1	CASGGSGGGSYNEQFF	TGTGCCAGCGGGGGTAGCGGGGGGGGCTCCTACAATGAGCAGTTCTTC
TRBV5-4	TRBD1	-	TRBJ2-7	CASRGRLGQSSYEQYF	TGTGCCAGCAGGGGCCGACTGGGACAGAGCTCCTACGAGCAGTACTTC
TRBV11-2	TRBD2	-	TRBJ2-7	CASSLTSGLDTQYF	TGTGCCAGCAGCTTAACTAGCGGGTTAGATACGCAGTATTTC
TRBV18	TRBD2	-	TRBJ2-1	CASSPSLAEAGEQFF	TGTGCCAGCTCACCGTCGCTAGCGGAGGCGGGGGAGCAGTTCTTC
TRBV7-8	TRBD1	many	TRBJ2-3	CASSVDRVADTQYF	TGTGCCAGCAGCGTGGACAGGGTCGCAGATACGCAGTATTTT
TRBV24-1	-	many	TRBJ2-3	CATSGGPDKTTDTQYF	TGTGCCACCAGTGGAGGACCAGATAAAACCACAGATACGCAGTATTTT
TRBV3-1	-	few	TRBJ2-1	CASSQDDNEQFF	TGTGCCAGCAGCCAAGATGACAATGAGCAGTTCTTC